Shown below are 26 T cell receptor beta chains from a single sample sequenced in a study of spatial heterogeneity in lung cancer. Study-wide findings and caveats: One measure, the expanded intratumoral alpha and beta TCR count, tracked tumor mutation counts.

A single record per CDR3 protein comes from TCRdb applying MiXCR to the 5' RACE reads. The sample includes almost 7,000 distinct CDR3 sequences, over 12% of them seen just once. Time point: sample taken at primary tumor resection. These TCRs' antigens remain unknown. The sample in question was lung tumor tissue, obtained at surgery. The receptors here all came from a male donor with early-stage non-small cell lung cancer.

This clonotype was recorded a few times. V and J are TRBV20-1 and TRBJ2-7; 10 nucleotides align to TRBD1. The CDR3 totals 14 residues. Unmatched junction bases numbered 7, after V lost 3 bases and J lost 5 bases. CDR1 is DFQATT and CDR2 is SNEGSKA in the germline V gene (reference sequence). The CDR3 sequence: CSASPWTGGNEQYF. For the CDR3, the DNA is TGCAGTGCTAGCCCCTGGACAGGGGGTAACGAGCAGTACTTC.

This clonotype was found once. The rearrangement joins TRBV6-1 to TRBJ2-7, with 9 positions matching TRBD1. The J segment lost 5 bases and the V segment lost 4 bases, leaving 9 bases of the junction unmatched. The CDR3 extends over 15 amino acids. The germline V gene encodes CDR1 MNHNS and CDR2 SASEGT. CDR3 sequence: CASSGTGERMNEQYF. The CDR3 DNA follows: TGTGCCAGCAGTGGGACAGGGGAAAGAATGAACGAGCAGTACTTC.

This clonotype showed up just a few times. This chain links TRBV21-1 with TRBJ1-4; TRBD1 reflects the table's D call only, with no check against the DNA. TRBV21-1 is a recognized pseudogene. The length of the CDR3 is 18 residues. The CDR3 DNA sequence: TGTGCCAGCAGCAAAGTTAGACAGGGGGGTGATTCTAATGAAAAACTGTTTTTT. Protein product: CASSKVRQGGDSNEKLFF.

This chain connects TRBV6-2 or TRBV6-3 to TRBJ2-3, with D maybe TRBD1 (6 bases). This CDR3 contains 14 residues. Germline CDR1 MNHEY, CDR2 SVGEGT. The V gene lost 0 bases and the J gene lost 5 bases, with 9 bases spanning the gap. The chain's CDR3 is CASSYSTGVDTQYF. The CDR3 DNA reads TGTGCCAGCAGTTACTCGACAGGAGTAGATACGCAGTATTTT.

This clonotype was seen only once. The V and J genes are TRBV4-2 and TRBJ2-6, with D possibly being TRBD2 (5 bases). The CDR3 runs to 16 residues. Germline-derived CDR1 and CDR2 are LGHNA and YNFKEQ. Trimming cost V 0 bases and J 0 bases, with 6 bases left between them. This chain's CDR3 is CASSQDAGSGANVLTF. The CDR3 nucleotides are TGTGCCAGCAGCCAAGACGCGGGCTCTGGGGCCAACGTCCTGACTTTC.

This clonotype counts as medium-sized (0.01 to 0.1%). The gene calls are TRBV7-2 and TRBJ1-1; 7 nucleotides align to TRBD1. V lost 2 bases and J lost 10; bases outside the gene matches: 7. CDR1 is SGHTA and CDR2 is FQGNSA in the germline V gene. CDR3 length equals 13 residues. The CDR3 DNA follows: TGTGCCAGCAGCTTATCCAGGGGGATAGGAGCTTTCTTT. This codes for CASSLSRGIGAFF.

This clonotype was detected many times. V gene TRBV7-9 combines with J gene TRBJ2-1; D unresolved. Trimming stripped 1 base from V and 7 bases from J, with 2 bases between. The CDR3 spans 11 residues. The germline V gene has CDR1 SEHNR and CDR2 FQNEAQ (reference sequence). The CDR3 is CASSLGNEQFF. The CDR3 DNA sequence: TGTGCCAGCAGCTTAGGGAATGAGCAGTTCTTC.

The chain uses TRBV5-1 and TRBJ1-1; no firm D call. The CDR3 is 16 amino acids. The germline V gene encodes CDR1 SGHRS and CDR2 YFSETQ. V was clipped by 0 bases and J by 0 bases, with 12 bases between them. DNA for the CDR3: TGCGCCAGCAGCTTGGGCAGGACTACCCTGAACACTGAAGCTTTCTTT. Translating it yields CASSLGRTTLNTEAFF.

In its sample, this clonotype was seen many times. The chain carries TRBV10-3 and TRBJ2-7, with 8 nucleotides matching TRBD2. CDR3 length: 13 amino acids. V was pared by 6 bases and J by 6 bases, with 7 bases of the junction left unmatched. Germline assignment: CDR1 ENHRY and CDR2 SYGVKD. In nucleotides, the CDR3 is TGTGCCATCAGGGAGGTAGCGGGATCCGAGCAGTACTTC. This sequence encodes CAIREVAGSEQYF.

This rearrangement joins TRBV4-1 to TRBJ1-6; no definite D call. This CDR3 is built from 15 residues. V was pared by 3 bases and J by 7 bases, with 13 bases between. Germline CDR1 is MGHRA and CDR2 is YSYEKL. The CDR3 DNA follows: TGCGCCAGCAGCCAGGGAATTCTGGGAAATTCACCCCTCCACTTT. It is translated as CASSQGILGNSPLHF.

The chain is built from TRBV11-3 and TRBJ1-1; 8 bases are a match to TRBD1. Germline V gene sequence: CDR1 SGHNT, CDR2 YENEEA. The CDR3 loop spans 14 amino acids. V lost 2 bases and J lost 6; bases outside the gene matches: 5. The CDR3 nucleotides are TGTGCCAGCAGCTTACAGGGGGCGCATTCTGAAGCTTTCTTT. This encodes CASSLQGAHSEAFF.

J is TRBJ2-3 and V is TRBV6-6, with D possibly matching TRBD2 (6 bases). The ends were cut back, 5 bases at V and 3 bases at J, with 15 bases in the middle. Germline lookup yields CDR1 MNHNY and CDR2 SVGAGI (reference sequence). The CDR3 loop spans 15 amino acids. CDR3 in DNA: TGTGCCAGCAGTGGTTGGAGGGGTAGGACAGATACGCAGTATTTT. Its translation is CASSGWRGRTDTQYF.

As concerns this clonotype: A much larger clonotype is one base distant, so this may be a read error. The chain has TRBV10-3 and TRBJ1-5, with D unresolved. From germline, CDR1 is ENHRY and CDR2 SYGVKD. V lost 3 bases to trimming and J lost 3 bases, with 6 bases between them. This CDR3 is built from 13 residues. CDR3 sequence reads: CAISDQDNQPQHF. CDR3 bases: TGTGCCATCAGTGATCAGGACAATCAGCCCCAGCATTTT.

This clonotype has ten or more counts. This chain links TRBV11-3 with TRBJ1-5; 7 bases are shared with TRBD1. Germline V gives CDR1 SGHNT, CDR2 YENEEA. This CDR3 contains 15 residues. V shed 3 bases, J shed 5 bases, and the junction held 7 bases outside the gene matches. CDR3 amino acids: CASSFRDSQYQPQHF. CDR3 nucleotide sequence: TGTGCCAGCAGCTTCCGGGACAGCCAATATCAGCCCCAGCATTTT.

This clonotype was recorded at least ten times. The chain employs TRBV5-1 and TRBJ2-1; no clear D. CDR1 SGHRS and CDR2 YFSETQ come from the germline V gene. Trimming took 0 bases from V and 4 from J, leaving 5 bases between them. CDR3 size: 13 residues. In nucleotides, the CDR3 is TGCGCCAGCAGCTTGGCACCATACAATGAGCAGTTCTTC. Its protein product is CASSLAPYNEQFF.

This clonotype is labeled as medium-sized (0.01 to 0.1%). The chain carries TRBV20-1 and TRBJ2-7, with TRBD2 matching over 7 bases. V gave up 0 bases and J gave up 0 bases; unmatched junction bases: 5. CDR3 length: 15 amino acids. Germline V gene sequence: CDR1 DFQATT, CDR2 SNEGSKA (reference sequence). In DNA form, the CDR3 reads TGCAGTGCTAGAGATTTAGGACTAGTCTCCTACGAGCAGTACTTC. Its protein product is CSARDLGLVSYEQYF.

Ten or more counts support this clonotype. J is TRBJ1-1 and V is TRBV10-3, with D unclear. The CDR3 extends over 13 amino acids. The V gene's germline CDR1 is ENHRY and CDR2 SYGVKD. V was pared by 0 bases and J by 3 bases, with 5 bases between. CDR3 protein: CAISESGHTEAFF. CDR3 nucleotide sequence: TGTGCCATCAGTGAGTCAGGGCACACTGAAGCTTTCTTT.

This clonotype is termed medium-sized. This rearrangement joins TRBV5-1 to TRBJ1-5; the D is unclear. Per the germline V gene, CDR1 is SGHRS and CDR2 is YFSETQ. V was clipped by 0 bases and J by 0 bases, with 10 bases between them. This CDR3 is 16 amino acids long. CDR3 region: CASSLGGHPSNQPQHF. CDR3 nucleotides: TGCGCCAGCAGCTTGGGAGGGCACCCTAGCAATCAGCCCCAGCATTTT.

This clonotype has at least ten counts. The chain employs TRBV5-6 and TRBJ1-2, with 10 bases lining up with TRBD1. The germline CDR1 and CDR2 sequences are SGHDT and YYEEEE. The V gene end was trimmed by 4 bases and the J gene end by 8 bases; junction bases not matched to a gene: 8. The CDR3 covers 14 residues. CDR3 protein: CASSQTGGLVGYTF. The CDR3 DNA reads TGTGCCAGCAGCCAGACAGGGGGCCTGGTCGGCTACACCTTC.

The sample holds a few counts of this clonotype. This chain links TRBV20-1 with TRBJ1-1; D gene ambiguous. CDR1 and CDR2 from the germline V gene are DFQATT and SNEGSKA (reference sequence). The CDR3 covers 12 residues. V lost 5 bases and J 3 bases, leaving 10 bases between the germline ends. CDR3 sequence (DNA): TGCAGTGCTCGCAGACGGGACACTGAAGCTTTCTTT. This translates into CSARRRDTEAFF.

This clonotype came up a few times. The chain combines TRBV12-3 or TRBV12-4 with TRBJ2-1; TRBD2 matches at 7 bases. J was trimmed by 8 bases and V by 1 base; bases with no gene match: 8. The length of the CDR3 is 15 residues. The CDR3 sequence: CASSLGGAGRDEQFF. CDR3 DNA: TGTGCCAGCAGTTTAGGCGGAGCGGGAAGAGATGAGCAGTTCTTC.

This clonotype was found a few times. The chain has TRBV6-6 and TRBJ2-3, with D uncertain. From germline, CDR1 is MNHNY and CDR2 SVGAGI (reference sequence). V lost 6 bases, J lost 2 bases, and 6 bases lay in between. This CDR3 is 12 amino acids long. This CDR3 is CASSRNTDTQYF. DNA of the CDR3: TGTGCCAGCAGCCGGAACACAGATACGCAGTATTTT.

In this sample, this clonotype turned up many times. The J gene is TRBJ1-1, the V gene TRBV7-2; D ambiguous. Germline loops: CDR1 SGHTA, CDR2 FQGNSA. CDR3 length: 14 residues. V lost 2 bases to trimming and J lost 4 bases, with 11 bases between them. This CDR3 reads CASSLLVVSTEAFF. Written as DNA, the CDR3 is TGTGCCAGCAGCTTACTCGTGGTTAGCACTGAAGCTTTCTTT.

This clonotype is medium-sized in the sample. V gene TRBV5-1 combines with J gene TRBJ1-1; TRBD1 matches at 9 bases. Per germline, CDR1 SGHRS and CDR2 YFSETQ. The CDR3 has 13 residues. V dropped 3 bases and J dropped 5; count of bases not matched to a gene: 2. The CDR3 coding sequence is TGCGCCAGCAGCTACGGACAGGGGACTGAAGCTTTCTTT. This sequence encodes CASSYGQGTEAFF.

This clonotype was recorded many times. The rearrangement uses TRBV12-3 or TRBV12-4 and TRBJ1-1; a possible D gene is TRBD1 (5 bases). This CDR3 contains 16 residues. With 4 bases removed from V and 2 bases from J, the gap between germline ends came to 17 bases. CDR3 sequence (DNA): TGTGCCAGCAGTTCCCCCGGGACTTGGGATAACACTGAAGCTTTCTTT. Encoded protein: CASSSPGTWDNTEAFF.

This clonotype was counted at least ten times. This chain links TRBV2 with TRBJ1-5; 8 bases map to TRBD1. Germline V gene sequence: CDR1 SNHLY, CDR2 FYNNEI. Trimming at V came to 3 bases and at J to 6 bases, leaving 10 bases not matched to a gene. This CDR3 has 16 amino acids. The CDR3 sequence: CASSDSADRVGQPQHF. In nucleotides, the CDR3 is TGTGCCAGCAGTGACTCGGCGGACAGGGTGGGTCAGCCCCAGCATTTT. The complete variable domain, with remaining parts taken from reference TRBV2 and TRBJ1-5, reads EPEVTQTPSHQVTQMGQEVILRCVPISNHLYFYWYRQILGQKVEFLVSFYNNEISEKSEIFDDQFSVERPDGSNFTLKIRSTKLEDSAMYFCASSDSADRVGQPQHFGDGTRLSIL.